The TCR beta chain described here comes from a study of T cells after yellow fever vaccination. Study summary: The authors prepared low-cell-number fractions using SMART-Seq v4 Ultra Low Input. Study-wide points: Most clones from primary vaccination were detected again post-booster (about 96% CD4, 88% CD8).

Via MiXCR, TCRdb re-called the 5' RACE reads, giving one row per CDR3 protein. Seen here are some 300,000 distinct CDR3 sequences, roughly 10% observed once, and the top ten hold less than 3.5%. For this clonotype: What it recognizes is unknown.

Trimming removed 3 bases at V and 7 bases at J, with 6 bases between. The germline CDR1 and CDR2 sequences are KGHDR and SFDVKD. This CDR3 comprises 12 residues. This chain uses TRBV24-1 with TRBJ2-1; D ambiguous. The sequencing here drew on CD4+ T cells sorted from PBMCs, taken 45 days after the yellow fever booster vaccination. This receptor was taken from a man aged 18 to 30 who received the YFV17D yellow fever vaccine. For the CDR3, the DNA is TGTGCCACCAGTGATGACACTAATGAGCAGTTCTTC. Its translation: CATSDDTNEQFF.